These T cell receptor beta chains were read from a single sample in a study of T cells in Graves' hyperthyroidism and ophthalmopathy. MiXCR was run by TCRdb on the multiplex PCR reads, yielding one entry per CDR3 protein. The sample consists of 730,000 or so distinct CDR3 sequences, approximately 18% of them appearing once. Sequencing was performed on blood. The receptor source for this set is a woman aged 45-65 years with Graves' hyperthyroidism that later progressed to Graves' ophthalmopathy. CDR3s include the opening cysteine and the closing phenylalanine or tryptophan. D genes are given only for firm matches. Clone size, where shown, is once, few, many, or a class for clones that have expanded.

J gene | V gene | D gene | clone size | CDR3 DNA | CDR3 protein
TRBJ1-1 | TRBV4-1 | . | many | TGCGCCAGCAGCACTTCCCGGAGAGGAAAAGATGAAGCTTTCTTT | CASSTSRRGKDEAFF
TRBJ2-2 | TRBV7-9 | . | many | TGTGCCAGCAATCCGTCCGGGTACACCGGGGAGCTGTTTTTT | CASNPSGYTGELFF
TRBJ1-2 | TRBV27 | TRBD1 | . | TGTGCCAGCAGTCCGGGACAGGGGGAATCGCCGAACTATGGCTACACCTTC | CASSPGQGESPNYGYTF
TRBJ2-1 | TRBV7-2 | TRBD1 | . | TGTGCCAGCAGCCTTCCGGGACAGGGGAGGCATGAGCAGTTCTTC | CASSLPGQGRHEQFF
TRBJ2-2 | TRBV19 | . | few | TGTGCCAGTAGTGTTCCACAGGGCAGGAACACCGGGGAGCTGTTTTTT | CASSVPQGRNTGELFF
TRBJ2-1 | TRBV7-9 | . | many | TGTGCCAGCAACACACAGGGGGGGCCCCTCTACAATGAGCAGTTCTTC | CASNTQGGPLYNEQFF
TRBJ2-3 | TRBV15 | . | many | TGTGCCACCAGCAGAGATTATGGGAGGTGGGGCCCTAGCACAGATACGCAGTATTTT | CATSRDYGRWGPSTDTQYF
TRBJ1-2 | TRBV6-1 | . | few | TGTGCCAGCAGCCCCCCCGATGGGGGGGGCGGCTACACCTTC | CASSPPDGGGGYTF
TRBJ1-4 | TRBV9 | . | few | TGTGCCAGCAGCGAGCGATCCACCGCGACAGCAAATGAAAAACTGTTTTTT | CASSERSTATANEKLFF
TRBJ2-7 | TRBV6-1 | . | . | TGTGCCAGCAGTGGGCCCAGGACGGAACCTTACGAGCAGTACTTC | CASSGPRTEPYEQYF
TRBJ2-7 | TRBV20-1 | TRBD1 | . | TGCAGTGCAGAACAGGGTGGGACAGGGTTGTACGAGCAGTACTTC | CSAEQGGTGLYEQYF
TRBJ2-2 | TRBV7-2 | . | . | TGTGCCAGCAGCTTCCCGGGTAGTCGGAACACCGGGGAGCTGTTTTTT | CASSFPGSRNTGELFF
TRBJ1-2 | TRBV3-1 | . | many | TGTGCCAGCAGCCAAGATACCCGGACCACTCGTGGCTACACCTTC | CASSQDTRTTRGYTF
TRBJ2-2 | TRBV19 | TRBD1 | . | TGTGCCAGTAGTAAGGGGGACAGTCCCACCGGGGAGCTGTTTTTT | CASSKGDSPTGELFF
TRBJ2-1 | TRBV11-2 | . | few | TGTGCCAGCACCTACATCCAGGGTGACAGCTACAATGAGCAGTTCTTC | CASTYIQGDSYNEQFF
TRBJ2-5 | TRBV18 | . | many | TGTGCCAGCTCACCAGGGGCCGAAGAGACCCAGTACTTC | CASSPGAEETQYF
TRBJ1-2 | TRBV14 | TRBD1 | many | TGTGCCAGCAGCCAGGACAGGATGGACAGCTATGGCTACACCTTC | CASSQDRMDSYGYTF
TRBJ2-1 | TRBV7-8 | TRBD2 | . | TGTGCCAGCAGCTTGGCTCCGGGACTAGCGGGGGGGCGTGAGCAGTTCTTC | CASSLAPGLAGGREQFF
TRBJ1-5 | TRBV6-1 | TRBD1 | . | TGTGCCAGCAGTCTCTCACAGGGGAATAGCAATCAGCCCCAGCATTTT | CASSLSQGNSNQPQHF
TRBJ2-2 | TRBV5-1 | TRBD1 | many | TGCGCCAGCCACAGGGGCGACGACACCGGGGAGCTGTTTTTT | CASHRGDDTGELFF
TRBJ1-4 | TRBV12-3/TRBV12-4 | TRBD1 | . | TGTGCCAGCAGCCTGGACAGGTTAAATGAAAAACTGTTTTTT | CASSLDRLNEKLFF
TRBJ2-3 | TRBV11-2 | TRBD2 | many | TGTGCCAGCAGCTTTAGCGGGGCCCGTCCAGATACGCAGTATTTT | CASSFSGARPDTQYF
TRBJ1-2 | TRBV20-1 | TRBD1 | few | TGCAGTGCTATTCAGGGGGCCTCCCCTGGCTACACCTTC | CSAIQGASPGYTF
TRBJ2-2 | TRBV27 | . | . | TGTGCCAGCCTCCACTCGACCCTAGGACCGGCGAACACCGGGGAGCTGTTTTTT | CASLHSTLGPANTGELFF
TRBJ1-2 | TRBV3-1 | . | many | TGTGCCAGCACCGGGTTGGGGTCTTTGTCTAACTATGGCTACACCTTC | CASTGLGSLSNYGYTF
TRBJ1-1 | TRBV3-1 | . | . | TGTGCCAGCAGCCGGTCAGAGGGGGGCGCTGAAGCTTTCTTT | CASSRSEGGAEAFF
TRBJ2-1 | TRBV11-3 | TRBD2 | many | TGTGCCAGCAGCGTCCGGGGCGGGGGGGCTTATGAGCAGTTCTTC | CASSVRGGGAYEQFF
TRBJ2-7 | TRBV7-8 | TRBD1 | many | TGTGCCAGCAGCTTTGAGACAGGGGGTTACGAGCAGTACTTC | CASSFETGGYEQYF
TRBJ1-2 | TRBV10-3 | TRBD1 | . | TGTGCCATCAGCGGGGACAGAATTAACTATGGCTACACCTTC | CAISGDRINYGYTF
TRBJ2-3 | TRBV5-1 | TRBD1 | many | TGCGCCAGCACACCACACGGGACAGGGCGAGCAGATACGCAGTATTTT | CASTPHGTGRADTQYF
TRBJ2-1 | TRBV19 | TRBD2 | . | TGTGCCAGTAGTACCTTACCCCCGCTGGCGGGGGGCGTTAATGAGCAGTTCTTC | CASSTLPPLAGGVNEQFF
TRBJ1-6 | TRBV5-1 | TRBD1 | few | TGCGCCAGCAGCTACGGACAGGACTATAATTCACCCCTCCACTTT | CASSYGQDYNSPLHF
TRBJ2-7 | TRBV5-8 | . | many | TGTGCCAGCAGCTTGAACCTCGCGTGGGGCGAGCAGTACTTC | CASSLNLAWGEQYF
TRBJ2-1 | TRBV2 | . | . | TGTGCCAGCAGTGACCACCACAATGAGCAGTTCTTC | CASSDHHNEQFF
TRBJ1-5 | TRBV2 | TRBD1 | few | TGTGCCAGCATGGGAGGGGTTTCAAACAGGGGAAATCAGCCCCAGCATTTT | CASMGGVSNRGNQPQHF
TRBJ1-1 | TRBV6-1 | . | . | TGTGCCAGCAGTGACGCCGGACGGAGAAACACTGAAGCTTTCTTT | CASSDAGRRNTEAFF
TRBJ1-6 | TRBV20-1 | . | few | TGCAGTGCCCCGGTTTCCTATAATTCACCCCTCCACTTT | CSAPVSYNSPLHF
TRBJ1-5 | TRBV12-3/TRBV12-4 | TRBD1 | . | TGTGCCAGCAGAAACAGGGGGGGGAGCAATCAGCCCCAGCATTTT | CASRNRGGSNQPQHF
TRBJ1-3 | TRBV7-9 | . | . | TGTGCCAGCATGGAGGGTGCTGGAAACACCATATATTTT | CASMEGAGNTIYF
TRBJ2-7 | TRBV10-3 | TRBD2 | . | TGTGCCATCAGCGCGGCGGCTAGCGGGGGCTCCTACGAGCAGTGCTTC | CAISAAASGGSYEQCF
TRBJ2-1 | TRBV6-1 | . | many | TGTGCCAGCGGCAGGGGCAATGAGCAGTTCTTC | CASGRGNEQFF
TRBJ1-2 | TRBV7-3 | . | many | TGTGCCAGCAGCAGAGGACAAGTCTATGGCTACACCTTC | CASSRGQVYGYTF
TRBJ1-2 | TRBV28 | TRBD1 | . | TGTGCCAGCAGCTATGGGGACAGGAACGTGGGTGGCTACACCTTC | CASSYGDRNVGGYTF
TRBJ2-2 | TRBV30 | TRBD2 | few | TGTGCCTGGAGCGGGGGGGCCGTCTCCGGGGAGCTGTTTTTT | CAWSGGAVSGELFF
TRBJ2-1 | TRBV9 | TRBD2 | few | TGTGCCAGCAGCGTAGATAGCGGGGCTAACAATGAGCAGTTCTTC | CASSVDSGANNEQFF
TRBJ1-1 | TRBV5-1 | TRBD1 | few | TGCGCCAGCAGCCAACTGACAGGGGGTAAGGGGGCTTTCTTT | CASSQLTGGKGAFF
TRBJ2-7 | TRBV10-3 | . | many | TGTGCCATCAGTGAGTCGTCCGGAACAGTCTACGAGCAGTACTTC | CAISESSGTVYEQYF